Below, 8 T cell receptor beta chains from the same sample are listed, as sequenced in a study of blood T cell repertoires in COVID-19. Sequencing was performed with immunoSEQ multiplex PCR; in TCRdb, only in-frame clones are kept and a portion is missing. The sample includes roughly 100,000 clones, approximately 91% of them seen just once. Sequenced material: peripheral blood. The receptors were gathered from a human donor in a cohort sampled during active COVID-19.

The chain links TRBV7-2 to TRBJ1-5; D is perhaps TRBD1 (5 bases). This CDR3 spans 15 amino acids. Germline CDR1 and CDR2: SGHTA and FQGNSA. The V gene lost 5 bases and the J gene lost 0 bases, with 11 bases spanning the gap. CDR3 in amino acids: CASSRMGGSNQPQHF. In DNA form, the CDR3 reads TGTGCCAGCAGCCGTATGGGGGGTAGCAATCAGCCCCAGCATTTT.

This clone was seen a few times. The chain links TRBV11-3 to TRBJ1-1, with D tentatively TRBD1 (6 bases). The CDR3 is 13 amino acids. V was shortened by 5 bases and J by 3 bases, with 10 bases between the two germline ends. The germline V gene has CDR1 SGHNT and CDR2 YENEEA. This CDR3 reads CASSANRDTEAFF. Here the CDR3 DNA reads TGTGCCAGCAGCGCAAACAGGGACACTGAAGCTTTCTTT.

The chain carries TRBV21-1 and TRBJ2-3; the DNA was not used to check the table's D call, TRBD2. TRBV21-1 counts as a pseudogene. The CDR3 contains 17 residues. The CDR3 loop reads CASSKEASGGEADTQYF. CDR3 in DNA: TGTGCCAGCAGCAAAGAGGCTAGCGGGGGGGAAGCAGATACGCAGTATTTT.

This clone has a single count. V is TRBV28 and J is TRBJ2-2; possible D gene TRBD1, 6 bases. V lost 5 bases and J 0 bases, leaving 7 bases between the germline ends. Germline lookup yields CDR1 MDHEN and CDR2 SYDVKM. The CDR3 runs 14 residues. CDR3 region: CASSQGPNTGELFF. The CDR3 region has the DNA TGTGCCAGCAGTCAGGGGCCGAACACCGGGGAGCTGTTTTTT.

The V call is TRBV5-5, the J call TRBJ2-3; 7 bases are a match to TRBD1. CDR3 length equals 17 residues. V dropped 2 bases and J dropped 2; count of bases not matched to a gene: 11. Germline V lookup: CDR1 SGHKS, CDR2 YYEKEE (reference sequence). Here the CDR3 reads CASSFSLTGTYTDTQYF. The CDR3 nucleotides read TGTGCCAGCAGCTTCTCACTGACAGGGACCTACACAGATACGCAGTATTTT.

The gene calls are TRBV9 and TRBJ2-5, with TRBD2 as a possible D gene (7 bases). Trimming removed 2 bases at V and 2 bases at J, with 16 bases between. Germline CDR1 SGDLS, CDR2 YYNGEE. The CDR3 has 16 residues. DNA of the CDR3: TGTGCCAGCAGCGTCATGGGGGGGGCGGGTCAAGAGACCCAGTACTTC. This codes for CASSVMGGAGQETQYF. Based on the CDR3 plus reference TRBV9 and TRBJ2-5, the full variable domain is DSGVTQTPKHLITATGQRVTLRCSPRSGDLSVYWYQQSLDQGLQFLIQYYNGEERAKGNILERFSAQQFPDLHSELNLSSLELGDSALYFCASSVMGGAGQETQYFGPGTRLLVL.

The chain has TRBV7-2 and TRBJ1-5; D uncertain. The germline V and J ends were trimmed by 2 bases and 0 bases, with 8 bases remaining between them. Germline CDR1 and CDR2: SGHTA and FQGNSA. CDR3 length: 15 amino acids. The CDR3 loop is CASSLMADSNQPQHF. The DNA for the CDR3 is TGTGCCAGCAGCTTAATGGCAGATAGCAATCAGCCCCAGCATTTT.

This chain uses TRBV3-1 (or the pseudogene TRBV3-2) with TRBJ2-7, with D possibly being TRBD2 (5 bases). Trimming took 1 base from V and 3 from J, leaving 13 bases between them. This CDR3 spans 15 amino acids. Per germline, CDR1 LGHDT and CDR2 YNNKEL (reference sequence). The CDR3 sequence is CASSQVGLASYEQYF. The CDR3, as DNA: TGTGCCAGCAGCCAAGTCGGCCTAGCAAGCTACGAGCAGTACTTC.